Shown below are 13 T cell receptor beta chains from a single sample sequenced in a study of blood T cell repertoires in COVID-19. Data came from immunoSEQ multiplex PCR; TCRdb stores just in-frame clones and leaves some out. The sample includes about 380,000 clones, about 85% of them seen just once. The sequenced material came from peripheral blood. These receptors were taken from a woman in her late teens or twenties with acute or convalescent COVID-19.

V usage is TRBV30 and J usage is TRBJ1-1, with 8 bases aligning to TRBD1. CDR3 size: 14 residues. CDR1 is GTSNPN, CDR2 SVGIG, per germline (reference sequence). V dropped 5 bases and J dropped 1; count of bases not matched to a gene: 6. The CDR3 DNA sequence: TGTGCCTGGGAATATGGGACAGGGAACACTGAAGCTTTCTTT. Amino acids: CAWEYGTGNTEAFF. Full variable domain (remainder filled in from reference TRBV30 and TRBJ1-1): SQTIHQWPATLVQPVGSPLSLECTVEGTSNPNLYWYRQAAGRGLQLLFYSVGIGQISSEVPQNLSASRPQDRQFILSSKKLLLSDSGFYLCAWEYGTGNTEAFFGQGTRLTVV.

This chain joins TRBV5-5 and TRBJ2-7; a weak D match, TRBD1 (6 bases). CDR3 length: 12 residues. The V end lost 1 base, the J end lost 5 bases, and 7 bases lay between the germline ends. The germline V gene has CDR1 SGHKS and CDR2 YYEKEE (reference sequence). The CDR3 is CASSLTGNEQYF. The CDR3 region has the DNA TGTGCCAGCAGCTTGACAGGGAACGAGCAGTACTTC.

The table lists this clone with a count of one. The chain's CDR3 is CASSPPSIEGYTF. The DNA of the CDR3 is TGTGCCAGCTCACCACCCTCCATAGAAGGCTACACCTTC. The gene calls are TRBV18 and TRBJ1-2; D call uncertain. V was trimmed by 0 bases and J by 8 bases, leaving 10 bases between them. The CDR3 totals 13 residues. Germline CDR1 KGHSH, CDR2 LQKENI. Using reference TRBV18 and TRBJ1-2 for the parts outside the CDR3, the full variable domain is NAGVMQNPRHLVRRRGQEARLRCSPMKGHSHVYWYRQLPEEGLKFMVYLQKENIIDESGMPKERFSAEFPKEGPSILRIQQVVRGDSAAYFCASSPPSIEGYTFGSGTRLTVV.

The rearrangement links TRBV2 to TRBJ2-1, with D maybe TRBD1 (6 bases). The CDR3 is 18 residues long. The germline V and J ends were trimmed by 8 bases and 4 bases, with 27 bases remaining between them. Germline CDR1 SNHLY, CDR2 FYNNEI. The CDR3 reads CASLIPGRGGDRYNEQFF. DNA for the CDR3: TGTGCCAGCCTCATTCCAGGCAGGGGTGGGGATCGTTACAATGAGCAGTTCTTC.

This chain connects TRBV19 to TRBJ1-5, with 8 bases identical to TRBD1. Germline CDR1 is LNHDA and CDR2 is SQIVND (reference sequence). The junction had 5 bases not matched to a gene; V was cut back by 3 bases and J by 4 bases. This CDR3 spans 15 amino acids. The CDR3 loop reads CASSIGTGANQPQHF. The CDR3 bases are TGTGCCAGTAGTATTGGGACAGGAGCTAATCAGCCCCAGCATTTT.

The chain is built from TRBV9 and TRBJ2-1; 12 bases match TRBD2. The CDR3 spans 16 residues. CDR1 and CDR2 (germline): SGDLS, YYNGEE. Trimming removed 2 bases from V and 4 bases from J; junction bases left unmatched: 4. CDR3 DNA sequence: TGTGCCAGCAGCGTCTTCCTAGCGGGGGGGTACAATGAGCAGTTCTTC. Residues: CASSVFLAGGYNEQFF. Full variable domain (missing parts from reference TRBV9 and TRBJ2-1): DSGVTQTPKHLITATGQRVTLRCSPRSGDLSVYWYQQSLDQGLQFLIQYYNGEERAKGNILERFSAQQFPDLHSELNLSSLELGDSALYFCASSVFLAGGYNEQFFGPGTRLTVL.

V usage is TRBV7-9 and J usage is TRBJ1-4, with D perhaps TRBD1 (6 bases). In germline, CDR1 is SEHNR, CDR2 FQNEAQ (reference sequence). V was clipped by 7 bases and J by 3 bases, with 15 bases between them. There are 15 residues in the CDR3. As DNA, the CDR3 is TGTGCCAGCATCAATGCGGGGGCGCCTAATGAAAAACTGTTTTTT. Translation: CASINAGAPNEKLFF.

This chain links TRBV21-1 with TRBJ1-1; TRBD1 is taken as the D call from the table, unchecked against the DNA. TRBV21-1 is an annotated pseudogene. CDR3 length: 15 amino acids. This chain's CDR3 is CASGLKGGVNTEAFF. CDR3 DNA: TGTGCCAGCGGACTGAAAGGGGGAGTGAACACTGAAGCTTTCTTT.

CDR3 bases: TGTGCCAGCAGCCACCGGCAGGGCGCCCGGACGTCCGGGGCCAACGTCCTGACTTTC. As protein: CASSHRQGARTSGANVLTF. The chain uses TRBV3-1 (or the pseudogene TRBV3-2) and TRBJ2-6; D possibly corresponds to TRBD1 (5 bases). From germline, CDR1 is LGHDT and CDR2 YNNKEL (reference sequence). V gave up 3 bases and J gave up 4 bases, with 22 bases separating them. This CDR3 is 19 amino acids long.

The chain uses TRBV10-1 and TRBJ1-1; no clear D. The CDR3 contains 14 residues. CDR1 is WNHNN, CDR2 SYGVQD, per germline (reference sequence). The germline V and J ends were trimmed by 3 bases and 4 bases, with 12 bases remaining between them. CDR3 sequence reads: CASSDRAAGTEAFF. The CDR3, as DNA: TGCGCCAGCAGTGACCGGGCGGCGGGCACTGAAGCTTTCTTT.

The chain uses TRBV28 and TRBJ2-7; 9 bases map to TRBD1. V was pared by 3 bases and J by 1 base, with 13 bases of the junction left unmatched. Per the germline V gene, CDR1 is MDHEN and CDR2 is SYDVKM. The CDR3 is made up of 18 amino acids. In nucleotides, the CDR3 is TGTGCCAGCAGTTTGAAAGCCCTTGGACAGGGGCGATCCTACGAGCAGTACTTC. Its protein is CASSLKALGQGRSYEQYF.

V usage is TRBV6-5 and J usage is TRBJ1-2; D is possibly TRBD1 (5 bases). The CDR3 has 13 amino acids. Germline loops: CDR1 MNHEY, CDR2 SVGAGI. Trimming took 7 bases from V and 4 from J, leaving 13 bases between them. The CDR3 is CASTRGLGYGYTF. The CDR3, as DNA: TGTGCCAGCACAAGGGGCTTAGGCTATGGCTACACCTTC.

The chain has TRBV28 and TRBJ2-3, with TRBD2 identical over 10 bases. This CDR3 spans 20 amino acids. The J segment lost 0 bases and the V segment lost 6 bases, leaving 18 bases of the junction unmatched. Germline V lookup: CDR1 MDHEN, CDR2 SYDVKM. CDR3 in amino acids: CASSPRGLGSGRRSTDTQYF. As DNA, the CDR3 is TGTGCCAGCAGCCCCCGGGGCCTTGGTAGCGGGAGGAGGAGCACAGATACGCAGTATTTT.